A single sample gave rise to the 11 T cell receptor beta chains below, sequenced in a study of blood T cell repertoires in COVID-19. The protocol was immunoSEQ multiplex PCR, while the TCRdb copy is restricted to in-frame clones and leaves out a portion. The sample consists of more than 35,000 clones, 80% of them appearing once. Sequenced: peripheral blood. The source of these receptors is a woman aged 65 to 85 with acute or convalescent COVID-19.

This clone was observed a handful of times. CDR3 region: CASSHGHSGSSYEQYF. Here the CDR3 DNA reads TGTGCCAGCAGCCATGGTCACAGCGGGAGCTCCTACGAGCAGTACTTC. This chain joins TRBV14 and TRBJ2-7; 8 bases fit TRBD2. CDR1 is SGHDN and CDR2 is FVKESK in the germline V gene. CDR3 length: 16 residues. Unmatched junction bases numbered 7, after V lost 3 bases and J lost 0 bases.

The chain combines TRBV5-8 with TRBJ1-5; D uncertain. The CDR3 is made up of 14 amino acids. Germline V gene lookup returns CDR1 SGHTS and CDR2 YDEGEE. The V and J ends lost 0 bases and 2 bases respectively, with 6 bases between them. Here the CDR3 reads CASSLGLGNQPQHF. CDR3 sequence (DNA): TGTGCCAGCAGCTTGGGACTGGGCAATCAGCCCCAGCATTTT.

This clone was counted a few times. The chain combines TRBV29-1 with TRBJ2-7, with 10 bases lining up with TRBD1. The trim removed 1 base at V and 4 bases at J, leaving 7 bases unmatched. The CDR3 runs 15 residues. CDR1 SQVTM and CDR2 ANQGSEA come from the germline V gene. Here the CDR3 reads CSVEGGQGLFYEQYF. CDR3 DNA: TGCAGCGTTGAAGGGGGACAGGGGTTATTTTACGAGCAGTACTTC.

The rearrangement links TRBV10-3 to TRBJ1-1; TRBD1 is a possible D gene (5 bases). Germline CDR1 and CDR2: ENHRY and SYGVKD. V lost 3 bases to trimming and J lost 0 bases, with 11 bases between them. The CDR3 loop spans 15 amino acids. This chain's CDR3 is CAISDWGGLNTEAFF. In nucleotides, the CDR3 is TGTGCCATCAGTGATTGGGGGGGTTTGAACACTGAAGCTTTCTTT.

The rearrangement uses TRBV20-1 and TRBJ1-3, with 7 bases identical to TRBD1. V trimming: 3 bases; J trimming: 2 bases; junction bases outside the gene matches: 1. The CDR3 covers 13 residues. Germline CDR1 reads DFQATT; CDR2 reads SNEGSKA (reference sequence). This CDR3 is CSASDRAGNTIYF. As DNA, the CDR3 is TGCAGTGCTAGTGACAGGGCTGGAAACACCATATATTTT.

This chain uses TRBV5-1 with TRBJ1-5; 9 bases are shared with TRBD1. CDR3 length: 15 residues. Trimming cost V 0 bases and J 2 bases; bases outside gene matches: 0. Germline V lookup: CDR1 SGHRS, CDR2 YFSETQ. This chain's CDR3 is CASSLGQGGNQPQHF. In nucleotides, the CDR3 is TGCGCCAGCAGCTTGGGACAGGGGGGCAATCAGCCCCAGCATTTT.

DNA of the CDR3: TGTGCCAGCAGTCCTAGCCCCAGGGGGACTGAAGCTTTCTTT. This translates into CASSPSPRGTEAFF. This chain uses TRBV6-5 with TRBJ1-1, with 7 bases aligning to TRBD1. This CDR3 spans 14 amino acids. Germline values: CDR1 MNHEY, CDR2 SVGAGI. V lost 5 bases and J lost 5; bases outside the gene matches: 8.

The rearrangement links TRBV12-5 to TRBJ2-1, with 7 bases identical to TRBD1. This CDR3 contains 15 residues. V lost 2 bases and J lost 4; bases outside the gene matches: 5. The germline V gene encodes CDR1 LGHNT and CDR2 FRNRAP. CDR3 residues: CASGLSGTAYNEQFF. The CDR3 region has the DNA TGTGCTAGTGGTTTGTCGGGGACAGCATACAATGAGCAGTTCTTC.

The CDR3 loop reads CASSMGDRDTEAFF. The CDR3 nucleotides read TGTGCCAGTAGTATGGGGGACAGGGACACTGAAGCTTTCTTT. The rearrangement links TRBV19 to TRBJ1-1; TRBD1 agrees at 9 bases. CDR1 and CDR2 (germline): LNHDA, SQIVND (reference sequence). The CDR3 contains 14 residues. V shed 3 bases and J 3 bases; nucleotides not matched to a gene: 2.

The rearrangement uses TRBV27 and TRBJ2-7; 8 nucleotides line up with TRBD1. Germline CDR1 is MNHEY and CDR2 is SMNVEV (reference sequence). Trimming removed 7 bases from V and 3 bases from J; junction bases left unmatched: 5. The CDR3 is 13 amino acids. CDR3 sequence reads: CASKRTGSYEQYF. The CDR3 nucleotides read TGTGCCAGCAAAAGGACAGGGAGCTACGAGCAGTACTTC.

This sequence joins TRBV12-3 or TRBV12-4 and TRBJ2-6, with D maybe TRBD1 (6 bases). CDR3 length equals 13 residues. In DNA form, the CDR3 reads TGTGCTACAGGGTCCACTGGGGCCAACGTCCTGACTTTC. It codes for CATGSTGANVLTF.